This T cell receptor (beta chain) was identified during a study of blood T cell repertoires in COVID-19. V lost 4 bases and J lost 2, with 17 bases in between. This CDR3 comprises 16 residues. CDR1 is LNHDA and CDR2 is SQIVND in the germline V gene (reference sequence). Method: immunoSEQ multiplex PCR; TCRdb's copy keeps in-frame clones and lacks some. Of fewer than 65,000 clones listed, 85% to 95% were seen once; the top ten hold roughly 3.6%. Input material: peripheral blood. This sequence was found in a man between 50 and 59 years old with acute or convalescent COVID-19. V usage is TRBV19 and J usage is TRBJ1-1, with D possibly matching TRBD1 (5 bases). The CDR3 DNA reads as TGTGCCAGTAGTACTTCAAGGGGACTATTTAACACTGAAGCTTTCTTT. The encoded protein is CASSTSRGLFNTEAFF.